This paragraph reports one T cell receptor (beta chain). This sample is drawn from a study of patients and donors after allogeneic stem cell transplantation. TCRdb used MiXCR to reprocess the RT-PCR reads, holding one entry per CDR3 protein. The sample lists 80,000 to 90,000 distinct CDR3 sequences; under 50% were seen once. The specimen sequenced was blood, either unsorted or a sorted T cell fraction (not recorded which). This TCR was recovered from a human donor who was either an allogeneic HSCT recipient or a stem cell or donor lymphocyte infusion donor (not recorded which). It is not recorded whose cells these are; they may come from a transplant donor.

The CDR3 protein is CASSSTGGGNEKLFF. The DNA of the CDR3 is TGTGCCAGCAGTTCCACCGGAGGGGGAAATGAAAAACTGTTTTTT. V and J are TRBV12-3 or TRBV12-4 and TRBJ1-4, with D possibly matching TRBD1 (6 bases). The CDR3 runs to 15 residues. V lost 4 bases to trimming and J lost 5 bases, with 14 bases between them.